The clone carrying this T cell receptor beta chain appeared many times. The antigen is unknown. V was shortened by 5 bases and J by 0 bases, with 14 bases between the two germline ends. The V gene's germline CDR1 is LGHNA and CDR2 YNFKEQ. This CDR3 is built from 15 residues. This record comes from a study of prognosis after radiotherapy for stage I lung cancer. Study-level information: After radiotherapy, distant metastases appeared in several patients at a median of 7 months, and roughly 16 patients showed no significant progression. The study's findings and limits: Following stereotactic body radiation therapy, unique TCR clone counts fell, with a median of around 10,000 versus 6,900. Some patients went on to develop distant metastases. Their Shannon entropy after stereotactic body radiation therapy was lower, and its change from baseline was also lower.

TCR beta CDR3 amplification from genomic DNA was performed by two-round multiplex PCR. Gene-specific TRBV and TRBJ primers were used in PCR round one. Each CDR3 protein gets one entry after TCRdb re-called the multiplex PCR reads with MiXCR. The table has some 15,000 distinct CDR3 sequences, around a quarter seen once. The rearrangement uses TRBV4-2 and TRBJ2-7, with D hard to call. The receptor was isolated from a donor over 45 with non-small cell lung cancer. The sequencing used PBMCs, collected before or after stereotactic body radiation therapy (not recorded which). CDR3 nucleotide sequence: TGTGCCAGCAGCGCAATCGGCTCCCGCTCCTACGAGCAGTACTTC. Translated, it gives CASSAIGSRSYEQYF.